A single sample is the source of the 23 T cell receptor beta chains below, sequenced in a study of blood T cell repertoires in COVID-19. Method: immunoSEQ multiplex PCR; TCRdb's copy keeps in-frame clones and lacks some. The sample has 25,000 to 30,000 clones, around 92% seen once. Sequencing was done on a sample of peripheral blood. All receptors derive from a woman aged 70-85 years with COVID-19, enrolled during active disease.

The CDR3 nucleotides are TGTGCCAGCAGCTCGTATCCTGACAGGGACCTAATGTCCCAGTACTTC. This translates into CASSSYPDRDLMSQYF. This rearrangement joins TRBV9 to TRBJ2-5, with 7 bases fitting TRBD1. Germline V gene lookup returns CDR1 SGDLS and CDR2 YYNGEE. The CDR3 is 16 amino acids. The ends lost 4 bases at V and 9 bases at J; junction bases unmatched: 18.

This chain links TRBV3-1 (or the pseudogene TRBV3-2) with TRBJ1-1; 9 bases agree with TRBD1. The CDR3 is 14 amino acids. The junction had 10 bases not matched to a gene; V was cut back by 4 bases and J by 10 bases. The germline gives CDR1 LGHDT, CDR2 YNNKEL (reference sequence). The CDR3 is CASSPQTGGSAAFF. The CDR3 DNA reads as TGTGCCAGCAGCCCCCAAACAGGGGGCTCAGCAGCTTTCTTT.

CDR3 bases: TGCAGTGCTAGTGGGAGAGCGGAGACCCAGTACTTC. It is translated as CSASGRAETQYF. This sequence joins TRBV20-1 and TRBJ2-5, with a tentative D call TRBD2 (5 bases). Trimming removed 3 bases at V and 5 bases at J, with 10 bases between. The CDR3 consists of 12 residues. Germline V gives CDR1 DFQATT, CDR2 SNEGSKA (reference sequence).

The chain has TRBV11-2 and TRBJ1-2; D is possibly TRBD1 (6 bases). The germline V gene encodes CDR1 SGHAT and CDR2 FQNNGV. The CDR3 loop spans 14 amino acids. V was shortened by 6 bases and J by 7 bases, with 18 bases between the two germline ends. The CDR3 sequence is CASRPPGRGGGYTF. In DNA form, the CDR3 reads TGTGCCAGCAGGCCGCCAGGGCGAGGGGGTGGCTACACCTTC.

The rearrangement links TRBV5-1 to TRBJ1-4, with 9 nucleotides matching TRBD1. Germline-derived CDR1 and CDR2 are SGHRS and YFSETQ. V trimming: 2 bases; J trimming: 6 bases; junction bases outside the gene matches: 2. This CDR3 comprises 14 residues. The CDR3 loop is CASSFDRGDEKLFF. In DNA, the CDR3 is TGCGCCAGCAGCTTTGACAGGGGGGATGAAAAACTGTTTTTT.

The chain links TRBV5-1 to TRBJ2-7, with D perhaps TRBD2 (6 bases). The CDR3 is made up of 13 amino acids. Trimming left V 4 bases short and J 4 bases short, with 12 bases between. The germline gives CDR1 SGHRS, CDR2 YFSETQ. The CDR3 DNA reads TGCGCCAGCAGCGGGACTGTTCGTTACGAGCAGTACTTC. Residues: CASSGTVRYEQYF.

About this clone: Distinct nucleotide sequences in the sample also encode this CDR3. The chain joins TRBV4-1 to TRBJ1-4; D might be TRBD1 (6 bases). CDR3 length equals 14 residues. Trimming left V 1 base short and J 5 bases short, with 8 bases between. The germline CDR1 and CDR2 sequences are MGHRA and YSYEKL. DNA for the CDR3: TGCGCCAGCAGCCAAGGAACAGGGAATGAAAAACTGTTTTTT. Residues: CASSQGTGNEKLFF.

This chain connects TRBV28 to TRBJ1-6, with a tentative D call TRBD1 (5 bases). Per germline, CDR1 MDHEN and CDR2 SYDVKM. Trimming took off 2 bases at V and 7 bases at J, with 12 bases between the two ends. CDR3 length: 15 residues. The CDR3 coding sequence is TGTGCCAGCAGTTTAATGGGGGGAACAAATTCACCCCTCCACTTT. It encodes CASSLMGGTNSPLHF. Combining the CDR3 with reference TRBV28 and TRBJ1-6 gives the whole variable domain DVKVTQSSRYLVKRTGEKVFLECVQDMDHENMFWYRQDPGLGLRLIYFSYDVKMKEKGDIPEGYSVSREKKERFSLILESASTNQTSMYLCASSLMGGTNSPLHFGNGTRLTVT.

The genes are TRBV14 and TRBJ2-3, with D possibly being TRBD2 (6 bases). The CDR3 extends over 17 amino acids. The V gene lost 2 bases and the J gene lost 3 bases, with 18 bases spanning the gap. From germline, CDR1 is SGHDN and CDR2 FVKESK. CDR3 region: CASSQPRGRYGTDTQYF. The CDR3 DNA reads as TGTGCCAGCAGCCAACCCCGGGGGAGATATGGGACAGATACGCAGTATTTT.

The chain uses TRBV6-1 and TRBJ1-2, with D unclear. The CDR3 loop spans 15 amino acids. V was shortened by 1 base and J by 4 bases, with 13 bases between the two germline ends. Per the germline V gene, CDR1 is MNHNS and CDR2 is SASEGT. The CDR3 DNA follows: TGTGCCAGCAGTGAAGTAACGGGTTCTCCCTATGGCTACACCTTC. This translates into CASSEVTGSPYGYTF.

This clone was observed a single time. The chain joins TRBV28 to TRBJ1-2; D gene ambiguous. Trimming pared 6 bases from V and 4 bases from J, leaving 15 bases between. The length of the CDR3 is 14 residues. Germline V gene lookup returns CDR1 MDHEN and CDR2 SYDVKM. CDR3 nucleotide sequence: TGTGCCAGCAGCCTGACGGGGAGAGTCTATGGCTACACCTTC. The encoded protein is CASSLTGRVYGYTF.

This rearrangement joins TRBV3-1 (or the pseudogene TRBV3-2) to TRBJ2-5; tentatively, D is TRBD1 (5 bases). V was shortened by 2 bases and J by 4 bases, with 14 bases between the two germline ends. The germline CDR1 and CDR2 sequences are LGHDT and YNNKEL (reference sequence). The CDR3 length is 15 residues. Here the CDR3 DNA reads TGTGCCAGCAGCCAAAGTCCACAGGTAACAGAGACCCAGTACTTC. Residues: CASSQSPQVTETQYF.

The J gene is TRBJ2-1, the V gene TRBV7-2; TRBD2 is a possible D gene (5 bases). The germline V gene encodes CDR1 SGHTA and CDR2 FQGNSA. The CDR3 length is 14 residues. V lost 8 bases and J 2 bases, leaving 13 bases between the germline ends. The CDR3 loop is CASRGPQPYNEQFF. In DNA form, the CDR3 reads TGTGCCAGCCGCGGGCCCCAGCCCTACAATGAGCAGTTCTTC.

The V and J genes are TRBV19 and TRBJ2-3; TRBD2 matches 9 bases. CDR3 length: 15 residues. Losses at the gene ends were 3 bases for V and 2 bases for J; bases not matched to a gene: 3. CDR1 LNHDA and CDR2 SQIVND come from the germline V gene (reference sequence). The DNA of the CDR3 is TGTGCCAGTAGTATGGCGGGAGGGACCACAGATACGCAGTATTTT. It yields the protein CASSMAGGTTDTQYF.

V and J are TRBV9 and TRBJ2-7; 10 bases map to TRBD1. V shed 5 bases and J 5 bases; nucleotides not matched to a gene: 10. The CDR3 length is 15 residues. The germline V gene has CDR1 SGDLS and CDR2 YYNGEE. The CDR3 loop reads CASSPDRGRLHEQYF. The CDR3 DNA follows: TGTGCCAGCAGTCCTGACAGGGGGCGTTTGCACGAGCAGTACTTC.

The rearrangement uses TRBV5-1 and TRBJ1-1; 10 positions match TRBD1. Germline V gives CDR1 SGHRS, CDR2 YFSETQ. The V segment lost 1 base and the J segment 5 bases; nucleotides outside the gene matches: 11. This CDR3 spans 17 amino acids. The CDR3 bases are TGCGCCAGCAGCTTGTCGAGACAGGGGGCGAGGAATACTGAAGCTTTCTTT. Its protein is CASSLSRQGARNTEAFF.

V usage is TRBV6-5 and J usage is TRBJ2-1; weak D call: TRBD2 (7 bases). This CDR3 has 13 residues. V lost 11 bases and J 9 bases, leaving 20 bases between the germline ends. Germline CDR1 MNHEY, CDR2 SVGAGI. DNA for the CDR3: TGTGCCTGCCGGGCGGCAGGGGAGGGTGAGCAGTTCTTC. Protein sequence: CACRAAGEGEQFF.

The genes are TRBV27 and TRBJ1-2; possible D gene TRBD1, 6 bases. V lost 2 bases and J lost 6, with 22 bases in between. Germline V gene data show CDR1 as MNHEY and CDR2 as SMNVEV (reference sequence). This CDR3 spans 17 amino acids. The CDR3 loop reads CASSLRSSLTGEHGYTF. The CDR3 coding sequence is TGTGCCAGCAGTTTACGATCTTCTTTGACAGGAGAACATGGCTACACCTTC.

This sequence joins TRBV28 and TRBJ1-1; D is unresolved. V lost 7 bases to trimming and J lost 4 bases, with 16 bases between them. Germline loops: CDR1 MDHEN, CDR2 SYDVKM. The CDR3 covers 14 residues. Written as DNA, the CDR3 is TGTGCCAGCAAAACCACGGAGGGTTTCACTGAAGCTTTCTTT. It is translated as CASKTTEGFTEAFF.

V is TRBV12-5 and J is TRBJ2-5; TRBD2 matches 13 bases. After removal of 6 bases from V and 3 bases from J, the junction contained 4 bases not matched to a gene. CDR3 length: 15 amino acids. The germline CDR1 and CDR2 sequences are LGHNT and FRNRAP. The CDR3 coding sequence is TGTGCTAGTGGCAGCGGACTAGCGGGAGAAGAGACCCAGTACTTC. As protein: CASGSGLAGEETQYF.

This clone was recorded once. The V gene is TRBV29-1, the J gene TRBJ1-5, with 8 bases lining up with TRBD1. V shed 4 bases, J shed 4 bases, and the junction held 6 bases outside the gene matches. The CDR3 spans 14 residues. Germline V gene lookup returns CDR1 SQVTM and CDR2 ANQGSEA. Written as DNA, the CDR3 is TGCAGCGTTGCAGGGGGCGTCGGGAATCAGCCCCAGCATTTT. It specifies CSVAGGVGNQPQHF.

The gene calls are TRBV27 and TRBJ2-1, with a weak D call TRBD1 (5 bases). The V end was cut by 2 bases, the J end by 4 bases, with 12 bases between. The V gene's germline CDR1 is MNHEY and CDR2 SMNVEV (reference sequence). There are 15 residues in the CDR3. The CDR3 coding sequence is TGTGCCAGCAGTTTAGACAGAGATCTGTACAATGAGCAGTTCTTC. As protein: CASSLDRDLYNEQFF.

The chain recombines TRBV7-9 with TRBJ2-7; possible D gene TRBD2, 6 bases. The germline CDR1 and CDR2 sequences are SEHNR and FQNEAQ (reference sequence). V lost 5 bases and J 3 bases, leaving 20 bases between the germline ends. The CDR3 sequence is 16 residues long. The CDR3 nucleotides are TGTGCCAGCAGCGCCTTACGGGAGCTACGGGTCTACGAGCAGTACTTC. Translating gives CASSALRELRVYEQYF.